The count of the clone carrying this T cell receptor (beta chain) is one. Its specificity is not known. The CDR3 runs to 16 residues. CDR1 and CDR2 (germline): GTSNPN, SVGIG (reference sequence). The ends were cut back, 2 bases at V and 4 bases at J, with 20 bases in the middle. This sample is drawn from a study of neoadjuvant anti-PD-1 for oral cavity cancer. Study summary: Non-progressing patients received a fourth nivolumab dose near day 43, then surgery on days 50-56.

Measured with immunoSEQ multiplex PCR; TCRdb has only the in-frame clones, and not every one. The data show approximately 23,000 clones, less than 50% seen once. The time point is: after neoadjuvant nivolumab, at surgical resection. Patients had newly diagnosed, untreated stage II-IVA oral cavity squamous cell carcinoma. Findings of the study overall: Pretreatment Treg/Th17 ratio correlated inversely with post-treatment tumor clonality.

This specimen consisted of tumor tissue, obtained after nivolumab (anti-PD-1) treatment. The sequence came from a person aged 40-85 years with oral cavity squamous cell carcinoma. This rearrangement joins TRBV30 to TRBJ1-2; D is perhaps TRBD1 (5 bases). In nucleotides, the CDR3 is TGTGCCTGGAGTATGCCAACTACAGGTTACTTCTATGGCTACACCTTC. This sequence encodes CAWSMPTTGYFYGYTF.